This T cell receptor beta chain was observed in a study of T-cell memory formation after mild COVID-19. The overall study: For the most part, TCR clusters were specific to one donor. Study-wide results and caveats: Clonal second-wave expansions that peaked on day 37 had unconfirmed SARS-CoV-2 specificity. Pre-infection memory harbored some responding clones, suggesting cross-reactive memory joined.

Trimming pared 5 bases from V and 5 bases from J, leaving 14 bases between. This CDR3 spans 14 amino acids. Germline loops: CDR1 SGHTA, CDR2 FQGTGA. After 5'RACE with constant-segment primers, TCR alpha and TCR beta cDNA libraries carrying sample barcodes and UMIs were obtained. TCRdb called the 5' RACE reads again in MiXCR, with one record for every CDR3 protein. The sample holds 350,000 to 500,000 distinct CDR3 sequences, 20% to 25% seen once. This clonotype occurred a few times. Its antigen is not identified. The rearrangement joins TRBV7-3 to TRBJ2-3, with no clear D. The source of this sequence is an adult woman who had mild COVID-19 (a few samples of this study predate the infection). Cell type and time point are not known. Sequenced input: PBMCs or a T cell subset sorted from them (not recorded which). Here the CDR3 DNA reads TGTGCCAGCAGCCCCATGGCGCACGGAGATACGCAGTATTTT. This gives the protein CASSPMAHGDTQYF.